The next 2 T cell receptor beta chains were all read from a single sample in a study of beta chain features in type 1 diabetes. Sequenced material consisted of expressed TCRB transcripts (all of the isolated RNA was reverse transcribed). Repertoires were generated with immunoSEQ multiplex PCR, while TCRdb's copy carries only in-frame clones and drops some. The sample includes around 300,000 clones, about 11% of them seen just once. The sequenced material came from naive CD4+ T cells from blood. The receptors here all came from a woman aged 25-40 years in good health.

The chain is built from TRBV15 and TRBJ2-1, with 8 bases that match TRBD2. Germline V CDR1 and CDR2: LNHNV, YYDKDF (reference sequence). The CDR3 is made up of 17 amino acids. V shed 0 bases, J shed 4 bases, and the junction held 8 bases outside the gene matches. CDR3 sequence (DNA): TGTGCCACCAGCAGAGACCCCACGGGAGGGCCGTACAATGAGCAGTTCTTC. Protein sequence: CATSRDPTGGPYNEQFF.

The sample holds a few counts of this clone. The genes are TRBV4-3 and TRBJ2-2; 8 bases map to TRBD1. Germline lookup yields CDR1 LGHNA and CDR2 YSLEER. With V trimmed by 6 bases and J by 1 base, 7 bases remained unmatched. The CDR3 loop spans 16 amino acids. The CDR3 bases are TGCGCCAGCAGACTGTCCGGGACAGGGAACACCGGGGAGCTGTTTTTT. It codes for CASRLSGTGNTGELFF.